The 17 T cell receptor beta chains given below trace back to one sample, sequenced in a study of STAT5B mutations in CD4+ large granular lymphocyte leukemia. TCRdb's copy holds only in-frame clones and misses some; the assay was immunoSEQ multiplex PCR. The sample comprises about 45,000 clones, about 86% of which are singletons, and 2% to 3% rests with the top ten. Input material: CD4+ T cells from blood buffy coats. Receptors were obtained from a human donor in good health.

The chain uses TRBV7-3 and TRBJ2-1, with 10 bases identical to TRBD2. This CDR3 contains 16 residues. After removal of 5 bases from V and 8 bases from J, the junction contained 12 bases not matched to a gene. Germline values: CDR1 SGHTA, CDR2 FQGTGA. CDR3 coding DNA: TGTGCCAGCAGCCCCCGAGCGGGAGGGCCCTCGGATGAGCAGTTCTTC. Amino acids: CASSPRAGGPSDEQFF.

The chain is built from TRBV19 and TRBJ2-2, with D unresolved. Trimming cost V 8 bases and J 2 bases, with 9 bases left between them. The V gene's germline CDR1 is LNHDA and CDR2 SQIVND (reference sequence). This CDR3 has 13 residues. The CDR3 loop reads CASDHRNTGELFF. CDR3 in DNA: TGTGCCAGTGACCACCGAAACACCGGGGAGCTGTTTTTT. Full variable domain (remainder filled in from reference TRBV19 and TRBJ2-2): DGGITQSPKYLFRKEGQNVTLSCEQNLNHDAMYWYRQDPGQGLRLIYYSQIVNDFQKGDIAEGYSVSREKKESFPLTVTSAQKNPTAFYLCASDHRNTGELFFGEGSRLTVL.

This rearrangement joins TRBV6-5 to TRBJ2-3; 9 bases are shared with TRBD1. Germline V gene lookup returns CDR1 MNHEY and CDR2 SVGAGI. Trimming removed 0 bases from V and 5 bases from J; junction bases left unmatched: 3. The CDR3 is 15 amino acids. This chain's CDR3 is CASSYSSDRGDTQYF. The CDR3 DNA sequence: TGTGCCAGCAGTTACTCCTCGGACAGGGGAGATACGCAGTATTTT.

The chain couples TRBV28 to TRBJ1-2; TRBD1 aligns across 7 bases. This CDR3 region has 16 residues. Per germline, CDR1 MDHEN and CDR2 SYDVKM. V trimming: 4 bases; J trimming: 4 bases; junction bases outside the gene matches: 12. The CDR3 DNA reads TGTGCCAGCAGTTCAGCCCAATTCCAGGGGGGCTATGGCTACACCTTC. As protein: CASSSAQFQGGYGYTF.

The CDR3 is CASSTPDRGRSNEKLFF. CDR3 nucleotides: TGTGCCAGTAGTACGCCGGACAGGGGGCGATCTAATGAAAAACTGTTTTTT. The chain joins TRBV19 to TRBJ1-4, with TRBD1 identical over 11 bases. Per the germline V gene, CDR1 is LNHDA and CDR2 is SQIVND (reference sequence). The CDR3 contains 17 residues. V was clipped by 4 bases and J by 3 bases; unmatched bases: 7.

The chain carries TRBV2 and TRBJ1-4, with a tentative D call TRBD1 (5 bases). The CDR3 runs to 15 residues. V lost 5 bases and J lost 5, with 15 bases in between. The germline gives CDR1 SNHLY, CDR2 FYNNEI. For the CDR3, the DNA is TGTGCCAGCAGTCTGAACTGGGGGTGGAATGAAAAACTGTTTTTT. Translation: CASSLNWGWNEKLFF.

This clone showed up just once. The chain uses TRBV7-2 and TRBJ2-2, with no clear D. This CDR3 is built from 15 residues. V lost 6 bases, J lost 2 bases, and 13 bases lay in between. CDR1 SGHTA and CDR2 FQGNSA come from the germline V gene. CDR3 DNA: TGTGCCAGCAGGTTGAGCCAGACTAACACCGGGGAGCTGTTTTTT. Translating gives CASRLSQTNTGELFF.

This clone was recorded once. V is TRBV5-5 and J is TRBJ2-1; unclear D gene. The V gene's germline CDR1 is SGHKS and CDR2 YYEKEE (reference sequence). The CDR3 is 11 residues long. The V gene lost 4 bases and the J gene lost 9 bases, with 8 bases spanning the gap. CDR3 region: CASSLESEQFF. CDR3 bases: TGTGCCAGCAGCCTCGAGTCTGAGCAGTTCTTC.

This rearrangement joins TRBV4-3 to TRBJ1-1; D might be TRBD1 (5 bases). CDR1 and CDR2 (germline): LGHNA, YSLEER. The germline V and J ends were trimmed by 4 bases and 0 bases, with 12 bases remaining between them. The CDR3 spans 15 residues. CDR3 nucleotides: TGCGCCAGCAGCCGGCTCGGGGGAGTGAACACTGAAGCTTTCTTT. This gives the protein CASSRLGGVNTEAFF.

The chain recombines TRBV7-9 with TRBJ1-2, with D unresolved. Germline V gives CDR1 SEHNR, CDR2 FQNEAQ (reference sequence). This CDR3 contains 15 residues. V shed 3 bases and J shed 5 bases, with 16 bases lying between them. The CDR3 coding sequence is TGTGCCAGCAGCTTTGGGGATGCGAGGGAGTATGGCTACACCTTC. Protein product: CASSFGDAREYGYTF.

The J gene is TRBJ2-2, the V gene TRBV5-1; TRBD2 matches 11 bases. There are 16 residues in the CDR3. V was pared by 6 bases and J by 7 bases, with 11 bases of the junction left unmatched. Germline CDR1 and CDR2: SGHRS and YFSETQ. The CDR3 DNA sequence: TGCGCCAGCAACCCACTAGCGGGAGACTCGTTCGGGGAGCTGTTTTTT. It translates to CASNPLAGDSFGELFF.

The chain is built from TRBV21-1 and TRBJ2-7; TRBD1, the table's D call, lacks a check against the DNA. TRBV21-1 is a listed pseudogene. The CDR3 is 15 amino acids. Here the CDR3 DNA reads TGTGCCAGCAGCACACCGACAGGGGGCAGGTACGAGCAGTACTTC. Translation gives CASSTPTGGRYEQYF.

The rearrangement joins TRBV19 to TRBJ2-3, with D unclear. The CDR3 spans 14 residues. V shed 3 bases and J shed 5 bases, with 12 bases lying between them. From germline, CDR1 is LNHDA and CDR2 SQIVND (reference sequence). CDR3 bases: TGTGCCAGTAGTATCGAACAGCTAAGAGATACGCAGTATTTT. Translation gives CASSIEQLRDTQYF.

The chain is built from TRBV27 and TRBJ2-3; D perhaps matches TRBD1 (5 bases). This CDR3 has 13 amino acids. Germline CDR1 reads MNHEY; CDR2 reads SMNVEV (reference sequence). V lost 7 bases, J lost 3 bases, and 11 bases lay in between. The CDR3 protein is CASKSQGTDTQYF. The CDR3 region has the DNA TGTGCCAGCAAATCGCAGGGAACAGATACGCAGTATTTT.

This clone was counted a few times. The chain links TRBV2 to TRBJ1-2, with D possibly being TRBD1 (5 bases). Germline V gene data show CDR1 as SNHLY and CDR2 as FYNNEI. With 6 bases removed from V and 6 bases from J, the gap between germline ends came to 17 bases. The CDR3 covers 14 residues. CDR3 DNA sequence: TGTGCCAGCAGCAGGGTTCAGGTCGGAGATGGCTACACCTTC. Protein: CASSRVQVGDGYTF.

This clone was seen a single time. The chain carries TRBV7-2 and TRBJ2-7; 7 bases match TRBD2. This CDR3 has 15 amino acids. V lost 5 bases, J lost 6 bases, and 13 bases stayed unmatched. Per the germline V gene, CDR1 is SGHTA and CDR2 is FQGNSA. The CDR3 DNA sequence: TGTGCCAGCAGCCGGGGAGGCGGGAGAGGGCGCGAGCAGTACTTC. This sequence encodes CASSRGGGRGREQYF.

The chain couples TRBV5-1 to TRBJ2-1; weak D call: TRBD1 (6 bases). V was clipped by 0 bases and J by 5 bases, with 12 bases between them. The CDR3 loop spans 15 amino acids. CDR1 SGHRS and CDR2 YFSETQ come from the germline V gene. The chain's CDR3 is CASSLGGTLNNEQFF. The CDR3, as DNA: TGCGCCAGCAGCTTGGGGGGGACACTCAACAATGAGCAGTTCTTC.